The rows below give T cell receptor beta chains drawn from one sample of a study of blood T cell repertoires in COVID-19. TCRdb's table, derived via immunoSEQ multiplex PCR, lists solely in-frame clones and lacks some. Among about 210,000 clones listed, roughly 85% were seen once. Sample: peripheral blood. The source is a woman of 80 years or more with acute or convalescent COVID-19. The conserved cysteine and the conserved F or W are not part of the CDR3 here.

v_gene	CDR3aa
TRBV28	ASSFSGQRKAF
TRBV28	ASIMNTEAF
TRBV19	ASSTAGVAGEETQY
TRBV9	ASSVEGLAVSYNEQF
TRBV7-9	ASSLSWSSYNSPLH
TRBV29-1	SAGWEQETQY
TRBV5-4	ASSPGTANNSPLH
TRBV11-2	ASSLDTRETQY
TRBV20-1	SASKAGAGPQH
TRBV28	ASNFRTSSTGELF
TRBV4-1	ASSQGQGAYEQY
TRBV5-1	ASSSTGGEGYGYT
TRBV3-1/TRBV3-2	ASSQDQGSRTEAF
TRBV27	ASSLGGTGNYGYT
TRBV6-5	ASSTSGRGYNEQF
TRBV3-1/TRBV3-2	ASSQGGQAGF
TRBV6-2/TRBV6-3	ASSYSNNGGETQY
TRBV6-6	ASSRDSLSGNTIY
TRBV6-5	VAGQGETRPGYT
TRBV7-9	ASSLAVGMGRETQY
TRBV30	AWSSGTGRANYGYT
TRBV2	ASSEAQVGMNTEAF
TRBV12-3/TRBV12-4	ASSLAAVYGYT
TRBV18	ASSPASERYEQY
TRBV7-3	ASSLFGQSTDTQY
TRBV5-1	ASSHGTGEETQY